This entry lists 23 T cell receptor beta chains sequenced from one sample in a study of regulatory T cells in long-lasting Graves disease. With iRepertoire HTBI primers and Arm-PCR of CDR3 regions, TCR beta libraries were built. TCRdb fed the multiplex PCR reads into MiXCR, producing one record per CDR3 protein. The sample carries a few hundred thousand distinct CDR3 sequences, about 18% recorded once. Time point in this sample: newly diagnosed GD, antithyroid drugs for less than 3 months. The authors made the TCR library using RNA they extracted from PBMCs. These data also formed part of another study, on T cells in Graves' hyperthyroidism and ophthalmopathy.

This material consisted of peripheral blood mononuclear cells (PBMCs), taken at new diagnosis, from a patient treated with antithyroid drugs. These receptors were taken from a woman aged 25 to 39 with Graves disease.

In this sample, this clonotype turned up many times. The V and J genes are TRBV12-3 or TRBV12-4 and TRBJ2-1; 8 nucleotides match TRBD2. With V trimmed by 5 bases and J by 5 bases, 8 bases remained unmatched. CDR3 size: 15 residues. CDR3 bases: TGTGCCAGCAGTCATTTAGCGGGGCCGCACAATGAGCAGTTCTTC. Translation: CASSHLAGPHNEQFF.

The table lists this clonotype with many counts. The V gene is TRBV3-1, the J gene TRBJ1-2; 7 bases match TRBD1. V dropped 1 base and J dropped 5; count of bases not matched to a gene: 4. This CDR3 spans 14 amino acids. Germline V lookup: CDR1 LGHDT, CDR2 YNNKEL (reference sequence). The chain's CDR3 is CASSQALQGYGYTF. The CDR3 DNA follows: TGTGCCAGCAGCCAAGCGTTACAGGGGTATGGCTACACCTTC.

This clonotype has a count of ten or more. The chain is built from TRBV5-5 and TRBJ2-5; perhaps TRBD1 as D (6 bases). The V end lost 2 bases, the J end lost 2 bases, and 16 bases lay between the germline ends. The CDR3 totals 16 residues. The germline V gene encodes CDR1 SGHKS and CDR2 YYEKEE (reference sequence). The CDR3 DNA is TGTGCCAGCAGCTTCACCGGAGCAGGGACACAAGAGACCCAGTACTTC. This codes for CASSFTGAGTQETQYF.

There are a few counts of this clonotype. The chain is built from TRBV19 and TRBJ1-2, with 11 bases fitting TRBD1. Germline CDR1 and CDR2: LNHDA and SQIVND (reference sequence). The CDR3 covers 16 residues. Trimming at V came to 7 bases and at J to 4 bases, leaving 11 bases not matched to a gene. CDR3 sequence reads: CASKVMDRGPSYGYTF. CDR3 nucleotides: TGTGCCAGTAAAGTTATGGACAGGGGGCCGTCCTATGGCTACACCTTC.

This clonotype appeared many times. The chain recombines TRBV7-2 with TRBJ2-1; 7 bases agree with TRBD2. CDR1 and CDR2 (germline): SGHTA, FQGNSA. This CDR3 contains 16 residues. J was trimmed by 5 bases and V by 1 base; bases with no gene match: 8. CDR3 nucleotide sequence: TGTGCCAGCAGCTTAGACTCTGGCGGGGGAAACAATGAGCAGTTCTTC. It is translated as CASSLDSGGGNNEQFF.

In its sample, this clonotype was seen many times. The chain couples TRBV9 to TRBJ1-5; D is possibly TRBD1 (6 bases). This CDR3 contains 14 residues. Germline CDR1 and CDR2: SGDLS and YYNGEE. The V and J ends lost 0 bases and 4 bases respectively, with 8 bases between them. The CDR3, as DNA: TGTGCCAGCAGCGTAGGGACAGCGAATCAGCCCCAGCATTTT. It yields the protein CASSVGTANQPQHF.

This clonotype has at least ten counts. The V and J genes are TRBV12-3 or TRBV12-4 and TRBJ1-2, with 11 nucleotides matching TRBD1. This CDR3 is 14 amino acids long. V was pared by 10 bases and J by 8 bases, with 12 bases of the junction left unmatched. CDR3 nucleotides: TGTGCCATCGTCTGGACAGGGGGCTCGGGGGGCTACACCTTC. It yields the protein CAIVWTGGSGGYTF.

This clonotype showed up just a few times. This clone may be a read error of a much larger clone one base away. This chain links TRBV11-2 with TRBJ1-4; a weak D match, TRBD1 (5 bases). The germline V and J ends were trimmed by 4 bases and 6 bases, with 12 bases remaining between them. Germline V gene sequence: CDR1 SGHAT, CDR2 FQNNGV. The CDR3 spans 14 residues. CDR3 protein: CASSSDSTDEKLFF. DNA of the CDR3: TGTGCCAGCAGCTCAGATTCGACAGATGAAAAACTGTTTTTT.

This clonotype showed up many times. The chain recombines TRBV18 with TRBJ2-5; no clear D. The CDR3 runs 15 residues. Trimming took off 6 bases at V and 2 bases at J, with 16 bases between the two ends. Germline loops: CDR1 KGHSH, CDR2 LQKENI. CDR3 residues: CASSRGFGEQETQYF. The DNA of the CDR3 is TGTGCCAGCTCCCGTGGGTTCGGAGAACAAGAGACCCAGTACTTC. The full variable domain, in which reference TRBV18 and TRBJ2-5 provide the parts outside the CDR3, is NAGVMQNPRHLVRRRGQEARLRCSPMKGHSHVYWYRQLPEEGLKFMVYLQKENIIDESGMPKERFSAEFPKEGPSILRIQQVVRGDSAAYFCASSRGFGEQETQYFGPGTRLLVL.

This chain links TRBV6-2 or TRBV6-3 with TRBJ2-2, with 8 bases lining up with TRBD1. With V trimmed by 8 bases and J by 5 bases, 1 base remained unmatched. CDR1 is MNHEY, CDR2 SVGEGT, per germline. The CDR3 runs 12 residues. CDR3 coding DNA: TGTGCCAGCCGACAGGGGACCGGGGAGCTGTTTTTT. Translation: CASRQGTGELFF.

The table lists this clonotype with many counts. The chain uses TRBV2 and TRBJ1-6; 10 bases are a match to TRBD1. Germline CDR1 SNHLY, CDR2 FYNNEI. The CDR3 sequence is 16 residues long. Losses at the gene ends were 9 bases for V and 1 base for J; bases not matched to a gene: 6. The CDR3 protein is CASIRDRGSYNSPLHF. The CDR3 nucleotides read TGTGCCAGTATACGGGACAGGGGTTCCTATAATTCACCCCTCCACTTT.

This clonotype was seen ten or more times. An end of the junction differs from the germline gene, which may be a read error. This chain connects TRBV5-1 to TRBJ1-1; D remains unclear. Germline lookup yields CDR1 SGHRS and CDR2 YFSETQ. There are 17 residues in the CDR3. The CDR3 DNA reads as TGTGCCAGCAGCTCAGGAGGGCTAGTTTGGATTGGGGCTGAAGCTTTCTTT. Translation gives CASSSGGLVWIGAEAFF.

The sample holds many counts of this clonotype. The chain is built from TRBV6-1 and TRBJ1-4, with a possible D match to TRBD1 (6 bases). The CDR3 loop spans 16 amino acids. Looked up from germline, CDR1 is MNHNS and CDR2 is SASEGT. Trimming took 2 bases from V and 8 from J, leaving 18 bases between them. CDR3 amino acids: CASSEPTGRWREKLFF. CDR3 DNA sequence: TGTGCCAGCAGTGAACCGACAGGCCGGTGGAGAGAAAAACTGTTTTTT.

In its sample, this clonotype was seen many times. The rearrangement links TRBV3-1 to TRBJ1-5; TRBD1 is a possible D gene (6 bases). V was clipped by 3 bases and J by 9 bases, with 12 bases between them. CDR1 LGHDT and CDR2 YNNKEL come from the germline V gene (reference sequence). The CDR3 totals 13 residues. CDR3 loop: CASSQPGEGPQHF. CDR3 nucleotide sequence: TGTGCCAGCAGCCAGCCAGGGGAGGGGCCCCAGCATTTT.

The sample holds many counts of this clonotype. This rearrangement joins TRBV29-1 to TRBJ1-5; no reliable D call. This CDR3 is built from 12 residues. The V and J ends lost 4 bases and 4 bases respectively, with 8 bases between them. CDR1 and CDR2 (germline): SQVTM, ANQGSEA. The CDR3, as DNA: TGCAGCGTTGCCCAGGTAAATCAGCCCCAGCATTTT. It specifies CSVAQVNQPQHF. Full variable domain (remainder filled in from reference TRBV29-1 and TRBJ1-5): SAVISQKPSRDICQRGTSLTIQCQVDSQVTMMFWYRQQPGQSLTLIATANQGSEATYESGFVIDKFPISRPNLTFSTLTVSNMSPEDSSIYLCSVAQVNQPQHFGDGTRLSIL.

This clonotype appeared many times. Sequence at one end of the junction differs from germline and may be a read error. The chain recombines TRBV7-2 with TRBJ1-2, with TRBD1 identical over 10 bases. CDR1 and CDR2 (germline): SGHTA, FQGNSA. This CDR3 has 15 residues. CDR3 amino acids: CASSIAGTGDYGYTF. In nucleotides, the CDR3 is TGTGCCAGCAGCATAGCCGGGACAGGGGACTATGGCTACACCTTC.

This clonotype was detected many times. The chain is built from TRBV20-1 and TRBJ2-3; D tentatively reads TRBD1 or TRBD2 (6 bases each). The V end lost 6 bases, the J end lost 5 bases, and 15 bases lay between the germline ends. The CDR3 has 13 residues. From germline, CDR1 is DFQATT and CDR2 SNEGSKA (reference sequence). The CDR3 coding sequence is TGCAGTGCCTCATCGGGGGCTGGAGATACGCAGTATTTT. Amino acid sequence: CSASSGAGDTQYF.

The chain carries TRBV5-1 and TRBJ2-5; 7 bases are shared with TRBD1. The CDR3 totals 14 residues. The V gene's germline CDR1 is SGHRS and CDR2 YFSETQ. Germline trimming cut 4 bases from V and 1 base from J; bases unmatched to any gene: 4. CDR3 loop: CASSPWDSQETQYF. CDR3 DNA: TGCGCCAGCAGCCCGTGGGACAGCCAAGAGACCCAGTACTTC.

The table lists this clonotype with many counts. The junction shows a germline mismatch at one end, possibly a read error. The chain uses TRBV2 and TRBJ2-7, with 13 positions matching TRBD2. Germline assignment: CDR1 SNHLY and CDR2 FYNNEI. The length of the CDR3 is 14 residues. The CDR3 protein is CASSPGLAGYEQYF. The CDR3 DNA follows: TGCGCCAGCAGCCCGGGACTAGCGGGGTACGAGCAGTACTTC.

This clonotype has a single count. The chain has TRBV20-1 and TRBJ2-1; D possibly uses TRBD1 or TRBD2 (5 bases each). CDR1 is DFQATT, CDR2 SNEGSKA, per germline (reference sequence). The length of the CDR3 is 14 residues. The V and J ends lost 3 bases and 0 bases respectively, with 9 bases between them. For the CDR3, the DNA is TGCAGTGCTAGCGGGGCGATCTCCTACAATGAGCAGTTCTTC. This gives the protein CSASGAISYNEQFF.

At least ten counts were recorded for this clonotype. The V call is TRBV20-1, the J call TRBJ1-2; 8 positions match TRBD1. With V trimmed by 6 bases and J by 1 base, 13 bases remained unmatched. Looked up from germline, CDR1 is DFQATT and CDR2 is SNEGSKA (reference sequence). The CDR3 totals 16 residues. In DNA, the CDR3 is TGCAGTGCAGTCGGACAGGGTAAAGCCTTTAACTATGGCTACACCTTC. It encodes CSAVGQGKAFNYGYTF.

The rearrangement uses TRBV2 and TRBJ2-7; 7 bases line up with TRBD1. Looked up from germline, CDR1 is SNHLY and CDR2 is FYNNEI. V lost 9 bases, J lost 2 bases, and 10 bases stayed unmatched. CDR3 size: 14 residues. The CDR3 DNA reads TGTGCCAGTTCCCGACAGGGAGATGCCTACGAGCAGTACTTC. It specifies CASSRQGDAYEQYF.

This clonotype was seen many times. CDR3 residues: CASSAGVDEKLFF. CDR3 sequence (DNA): TGCGCCAGCAGCGCGGGGGTGGACGAAAAACTGTTTTTT. This chain uses TRBV5-1 with TRBJ1-4, with D possibly TRBD1 on 5 matching bases. V was trimmed by 4 bases and J by 8 bases, leaving 12 bases between them. The CDR3 runs 13 residues. In germline, CDR1 is SGHRS, CDR2 YFSETQ.